This T cell receptor beta chain was captured in a study of blood T cell repertoires in COVID-19. TCRdb's table, derived via immunoSEQ multiplex PCR, lists solely in-frame clones and lacks some. This sample carries 250,000 to 350,000 clones, around 89% of them seen once, and the ten largest clones take about 1.7%. CDR3 length equals 12 residues. The V gene's germline CDR1 is WNHNN and CDR2 SYGVQD (reference sequence). Trimming removed 11 bases from V and 5 bases from J, with 13 bases in between. The sample consisted of PBMCs or T cells enriched from blood (not recorded which). The sequence was obtained from a young woman with acute COVID-19. The chain employs TRBV10-1 and TRBJ1-5; maybe TRBD1 (6 bases). In DNA, the CDR3 is TGCGCCCCCCGAGGGGGGGATCAGCCCCAGCATTTT. It codes for CAPRGGDQPQHF.